One sample yielded the 5 T cell receptor beta chains listed below, sequenced in a study of blood T cell dynamics during melanoma immunotherapy. Regarding time point: pre-treatment baseline. TCRdb's table, derived via immunoSEQ multiplex PCR, lists solely in-frame clones and lacks some. The table shows several thousand clones, with 90% to 97% occurring only once. The material sequenced was effector memory CD8+ T cells from blood, taken from a patient treated with checkpoint blockade. These receptors all stem from a human donor with melanoma.

This CDR3 is CASSSDFSSYNEQFF. In DNA form, the CDR3 reads TGTGCCAGCAGCTCGGACTTTAGCTCCTACAATGAGCAGTTCTTC. The gene calls are TRBV7-6 and TRBJ2-1; D may be TRBD2 (5 bases). CDR3 length: 15 amino acids. Trimming pared 4 bases from V and 0 bases from J, leaving 10 bases between. Germline CDR1 reads SGHVS; CDR2 reads FNYEAQ.

The CDR3 loop is CASSYFGGENEQFF. The CDR3 bases are TGTGCCAGCAGTTACTTTGGGGGTGAGAATGAGCAGTTCTTC. V is TRBV6-5 and J is TRBJ2-1; the D call may be TRBD1 or TRBD2 (5 bases each). CDR3 length equals 14 residues. Trimming shortened V by 1 base and J by 7 bases, and 11 bases separated the two germline ends. The germline V gene has CDR1 MNHEY and CDR2 SVGAGI.

CDR3 DNA: TGTGCCAGTACTATCCTGACGGGAGGGTCGTATGAGCAGTTCTTC. Translation gives CASTILTGGSYEQFF. V is TRBV19 and J is TRBJ2-1; TRBD2 agrees at 8 bases. Per the germline V gene, CDR1 is LNHDA and CDR2 is SQIVND (reference sequence). The CDR3 sequence is 15 residues long. V lost 7 bases, J lost 8 bases, and 13 bases stayed unmatched. The variable domain in full, with the rest retrieved from reference TRBV19 and TRBJ2-1, is DGGITQSPKYLFRKEGQNVTLSCEQNLNHDAMYWYRQDPGQGLRLIYYSQIVNDFQKGDIAEGYSVSREKKESFPLTVTSAQKNPTAFYLCASTILTGGSYEQFFGPGTRLTVL.

The gene calls are TRBV6-5 and TRBJ1-5, with D possibly being TRBD1 (5 bases). The V end was cut by 2 bases, the J end by 8 bases, with 13 bases between. The CDR3 extends over 14 amino acids. The V gene's germline CDR1 is MNHEY and CDR2 SVGAGI. The chain's CDR3 is CASSYGHSGEPQHF. The CDR3, as DNA: TGTGCCAGCAGTTACGGACACTCCGGGGAGCCCCAGCATTTT.

V gene TRBV19 combines with J gene TRBJ2-2, with D uncertain. Per germline, CDR1 LNHDA and CDR2 SQIVND (reference sequence). Trimming stripped 7 bases from V and 3 bases from J, with 9 bases between. There are 13 residues in the CDR3. DNA for the CDR3: TGTGCCAGTATGGGCAGAGACACCGGGGAGCTGTTTTTT. It specifies CASMGRDTGELFF.